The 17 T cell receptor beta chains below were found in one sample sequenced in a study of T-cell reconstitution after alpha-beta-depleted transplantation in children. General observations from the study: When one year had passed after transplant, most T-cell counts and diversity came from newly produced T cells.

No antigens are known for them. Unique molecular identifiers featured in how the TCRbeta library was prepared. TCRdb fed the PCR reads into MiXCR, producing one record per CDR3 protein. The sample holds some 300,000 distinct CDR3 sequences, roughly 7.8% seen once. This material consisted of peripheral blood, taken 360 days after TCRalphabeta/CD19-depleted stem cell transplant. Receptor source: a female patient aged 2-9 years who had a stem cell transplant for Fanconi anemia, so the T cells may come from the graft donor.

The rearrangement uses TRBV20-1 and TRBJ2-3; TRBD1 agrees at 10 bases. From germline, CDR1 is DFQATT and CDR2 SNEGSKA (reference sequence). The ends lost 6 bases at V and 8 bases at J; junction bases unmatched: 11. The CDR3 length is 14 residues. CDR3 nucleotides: TGCAGTGCACTGAGACAGGGGGCCTTAGGTACGCAGTATTTT. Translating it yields CSALRQGALGTQYF.

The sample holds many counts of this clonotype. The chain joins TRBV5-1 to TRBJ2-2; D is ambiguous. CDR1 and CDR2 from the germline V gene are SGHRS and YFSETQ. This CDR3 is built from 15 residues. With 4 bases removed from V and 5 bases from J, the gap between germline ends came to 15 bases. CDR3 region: CASSQNQGWTGELFF. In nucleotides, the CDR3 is TGCGCCAGCAGCCAGAATCAAGGGTGGACCGGGGAGCTGTTTTTT.

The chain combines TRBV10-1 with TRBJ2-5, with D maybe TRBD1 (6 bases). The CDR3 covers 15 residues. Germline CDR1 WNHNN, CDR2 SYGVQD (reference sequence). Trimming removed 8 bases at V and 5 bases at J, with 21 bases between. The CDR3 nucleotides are TGCGCCAGCTCAAACCGGGCAGGGGATGTGGAGACCCAGTACTTC. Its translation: CASSNRAGDVETQYF.

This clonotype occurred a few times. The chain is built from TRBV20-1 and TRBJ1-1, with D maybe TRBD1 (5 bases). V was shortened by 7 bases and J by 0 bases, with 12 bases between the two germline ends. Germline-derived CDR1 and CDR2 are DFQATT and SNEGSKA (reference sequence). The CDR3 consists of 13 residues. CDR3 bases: TGCAGTGTTATCGGGACTATGAACACTGAAGCTTTCTTT. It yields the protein CSVIGTMNTEAFF.

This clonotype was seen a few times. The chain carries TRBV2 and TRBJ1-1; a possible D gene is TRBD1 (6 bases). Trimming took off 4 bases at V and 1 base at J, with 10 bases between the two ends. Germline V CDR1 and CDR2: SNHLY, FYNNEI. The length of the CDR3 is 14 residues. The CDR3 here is CASSGGGANTEAFF. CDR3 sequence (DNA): TGTGCCAGCAGTGGGGGGGGCGCGAACACTGAAGCTTTCTTT.

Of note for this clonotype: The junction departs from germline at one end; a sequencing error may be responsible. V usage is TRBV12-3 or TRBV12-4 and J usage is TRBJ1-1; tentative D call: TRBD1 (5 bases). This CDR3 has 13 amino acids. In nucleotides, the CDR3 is TGTGCCAGCAGCCCCAGAGGGACCACTGAAGCTGTCTTT. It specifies CASSPRGTTEAVF.

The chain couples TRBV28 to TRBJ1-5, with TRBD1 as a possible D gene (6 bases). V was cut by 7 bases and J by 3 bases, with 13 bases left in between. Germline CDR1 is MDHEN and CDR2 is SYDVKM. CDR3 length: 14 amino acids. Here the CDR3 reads CASTQRQVNQPQHF. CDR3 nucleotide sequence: TGTGCCAGCACCCAGCGACAGGTCAATCAGCCCCAGCATTTT.

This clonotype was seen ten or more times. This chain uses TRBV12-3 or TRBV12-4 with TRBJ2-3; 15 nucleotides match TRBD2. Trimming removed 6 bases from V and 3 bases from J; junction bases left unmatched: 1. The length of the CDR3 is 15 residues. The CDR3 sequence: CASRGLAGGTDTQYF. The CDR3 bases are TGTGCCAGCAGGGGACTAGCGGGAGGAACAGATACGCAGTATTTT.

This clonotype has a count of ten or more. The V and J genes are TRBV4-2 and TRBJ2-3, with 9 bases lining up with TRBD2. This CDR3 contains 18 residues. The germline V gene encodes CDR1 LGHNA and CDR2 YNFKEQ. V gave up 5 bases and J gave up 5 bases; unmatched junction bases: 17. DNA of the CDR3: TGTGCCAGCAGCAAAAGGGGAATCGCGGGGGGGCCGGGAGATACGCAGTATTTT. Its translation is CASSKRGIAGGPGDTQYF.

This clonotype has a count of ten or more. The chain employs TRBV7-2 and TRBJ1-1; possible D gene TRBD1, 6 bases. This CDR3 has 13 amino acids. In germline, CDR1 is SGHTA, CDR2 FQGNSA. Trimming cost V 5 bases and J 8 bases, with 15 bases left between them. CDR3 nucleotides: TGTGCCAGCAGCCGGGCGGGGGGCTTGGAAGCTTTCTTT. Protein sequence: CASSRAGGLEAFF.

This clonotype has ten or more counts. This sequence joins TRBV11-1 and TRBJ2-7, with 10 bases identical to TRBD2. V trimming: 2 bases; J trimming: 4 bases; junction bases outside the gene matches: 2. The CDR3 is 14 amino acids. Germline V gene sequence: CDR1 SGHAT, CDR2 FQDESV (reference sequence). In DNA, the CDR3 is TGTGCCAGCAGCTTAACTAGCGGGATATACGAGCAGTACTTC. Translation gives CASSLTSGIYEQYF. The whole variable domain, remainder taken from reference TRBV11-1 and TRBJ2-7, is EAEVAQSPRYKITEKSQAVAFWCDPISGHATLYWYRQILGQGPELLVQFQDESVVDDSQLPKDRFSAERLKGVDSTLKIQPAELGDSAMYLCASSLTSGIYEQYFGPGTRLTVT.

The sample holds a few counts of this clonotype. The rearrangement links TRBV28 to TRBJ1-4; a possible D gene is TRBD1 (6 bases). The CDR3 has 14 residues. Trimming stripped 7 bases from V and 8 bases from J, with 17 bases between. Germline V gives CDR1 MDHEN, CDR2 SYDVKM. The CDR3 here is CASTDPGEREKLFF. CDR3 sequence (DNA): TGTGCCAGCACAGACCCAGGGGAGAGGGAAAAACTGTTTTTT.

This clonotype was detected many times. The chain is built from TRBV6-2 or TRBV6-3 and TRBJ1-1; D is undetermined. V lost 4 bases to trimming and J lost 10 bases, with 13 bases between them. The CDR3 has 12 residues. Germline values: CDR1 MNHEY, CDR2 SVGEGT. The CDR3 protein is CASSSAHVTAFF. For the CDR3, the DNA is TGTGCCAGCAGTTCCGCCCACGTTACAGCTTTCTTT.

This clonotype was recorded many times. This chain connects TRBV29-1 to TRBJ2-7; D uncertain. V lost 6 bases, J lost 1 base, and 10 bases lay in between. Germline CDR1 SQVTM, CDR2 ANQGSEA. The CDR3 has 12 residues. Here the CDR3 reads CSVRPNSYEQYF. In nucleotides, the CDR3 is TGCAGCGTACGCCCCAATTCCTACGAGCAGTACTTC.

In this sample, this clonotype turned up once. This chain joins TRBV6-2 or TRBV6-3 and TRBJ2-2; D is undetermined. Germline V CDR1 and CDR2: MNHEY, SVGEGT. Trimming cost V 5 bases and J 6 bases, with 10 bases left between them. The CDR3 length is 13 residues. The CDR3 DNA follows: TGTGCCAGCAGTCCTCACAGCCCCGGGGAGCTGTTTTTT. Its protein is CASSPHSPGELFF.

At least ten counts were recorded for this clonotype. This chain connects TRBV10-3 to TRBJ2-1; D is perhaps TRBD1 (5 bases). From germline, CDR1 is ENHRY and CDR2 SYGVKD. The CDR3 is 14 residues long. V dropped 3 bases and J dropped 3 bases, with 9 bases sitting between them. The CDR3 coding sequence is TGTGCCATCAGTGAAAATACAGGCTACAATGAGCAGTTCTTC. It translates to CAISENTGYNEQFF.

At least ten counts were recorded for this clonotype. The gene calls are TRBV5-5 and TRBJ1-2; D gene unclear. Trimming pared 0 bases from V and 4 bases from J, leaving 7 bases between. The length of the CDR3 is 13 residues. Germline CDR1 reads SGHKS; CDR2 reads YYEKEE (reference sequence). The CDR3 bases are TGTGCCAGCAGCTTGGTCGACACCTATGGCTACACCTTC. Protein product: CASSLVDTYGYTF.